A selection of T cell receptor beta chains follows, all from one sample in a study of post-analysis software for immune sequencing data. One entry per CDR3 protein results from TCRdb running MiXCR on the PCR reads. Of around 260,000 distinct CDR3 sequences detected, 30% to 45% appear once; the ten largest clones hold less than 6%. The sequenced sample consisted of blood. These receptors originate from a girl aged 10 to 17 with multiple sclerosis. CDR3s leave out the opening cysteine and the closing phenylalanine or tryptophan. The order of the fields is J gene, V gene, CDR3 protein.

. TRBV6-2/TRBV6-3 ASSYRTGVESCEQY
TRBJ2-1 TRBV19 ASHSGWDNEQF
TRBJ2-7 TRBV7-3 ASSPFGGATQSEQY
TRBJ1-6 TRBV5-1 ASSLGPDRIDSPLH
TRBJ2-3 TRBV2 ASTRRAGDTQY
TRBJ2-5 TRBV20-1 SARAAEALGETQY
TRBJ1-1 TRBV20-1 SARWVKGGEAF
TRBJ2-5 TRBV7-9 ASRRRDRETQY
TRBJ2-5 TRBV4-2 ASSALAEQETQY
TRBJ1-1 TRBV10-3 AISESRSDPGTEAF
TRBJ1-5 TRBV20-1 SARVSQGNQPQH
TRBJ2-5 TRBV7-2 ASSSNPRGTQETQY
TRBJ2-1 TRBV7-6 ASSLGGALVYNEQF
TRBJ2-2 TRBV20-1 SAREFPTGANTGELF
TRBJ2-3 TRBV20-1 SAPGTFEARDTQY
TRBJ1-6 TRBV7-9 ASSNGQGFYNSPLH
TRBJ2-5 TRBV10-3 AISESGIPETQY
. TRBV11-2 ASSFGLGPQETQY
TRBJ2-1 TRBV29-1 SVEGTGVNEQF
TRBJ2-1 TRBV9 ASSVAQRELYEQF
TRBJ1-4 TRBV4-1 ASSQRDRVDEKLF
TRBJ2-3 TRBV19 ASRHGPTDTQY
TRBJ1-2 TRBV4-1 ASSQEPEIYGYT
TRBJ2-1 TRBV7-9 ASSDKTGHEQF
TRBJ1-5 TRBV6-2/TRBV6-3 ASSWNRAARFGNQPQH
TRBJ1-5 TRBV7-2 ASSLGGNSNQPQH
TRBJ2-7 TRBV6-2/TRBV6-3 ASSYVAEEGEQY
TRBJ1-4 TRBV7-9 ASSISGQGIHEKLF
TRBJ2-5 TRBV20-1 SAREDRRPTQY
TRBJ2-1 TRBV6-4 ASSVKGDYNEQF
TRBJ2-1 TRBV28 ASRPAGGPGNEQF
TRBJ2-1 TRBV2 ASSEGSGGRYNEQF
TRBJ2-7 TRBV5-1 ASSLVFTSYEQY
TRBJ1-2 TRBV29-1 SIVQGNYGYT
TRBJ2-1 TRBV14 ASSPGLALYNEQF
TRBJ2-7 TRBV18 ASSSFFTGTASYEQY
TRBJ1-2 TRBV7-8 ASSLSGGGLSNYGYT
TRBJ1-2 TRBV27 ASSSVQLRYGYT
TRBJ2-2 TRBV5-1 ASSLDVGELF
TRBJ2-5 TRBV19 ASSPRTGFGQETQY
TRBJ1-2 TRBV6-1 ASSEGAGNYGYT
TRBJ2-7 TRBV5-1 ASSPDLAGVREQY
TRBJ1-1 TRBV5-1 ASSTDRVSEAF
TRBJ1-1 TRBV5-1 ASSLVGPRGTEAF
TRBJ2-7 TRBV7-8 ASSLGLAGYYEQY
TRBJ1-6 TRBV4-1 ASSQDRGFYNSPLH
. TRBV4-1 ASSQVFAGETQY
TRBJ2-3 TRBV12-3/TRBV12-4 ASSLLAGYADTQY
TRBJ2-1 TRBV20-1 SAQSGSTSYNEQF
TRBJ2-1 TRBV5-1 ASSLVGRDRAGWGNEQF
TRBJ2-1 TRBV5-1 ASSLAVGQANNEQF
TRBJ1-2 TRBV15 ATGTEDLVDGYT
TRBJ1-6 TRBV5-4 ASSLGQPDKGSPLH